Following are 4 T cell receptor beta chains from one sample sequenced in a study of blood T cell repertoires in COVID-19 (dated by TCRdb to 2020 to 2022). Library preparation employed the immunoSEQ multiplex PCR assay. TCRdb's version of the immuneACCESS table is confined to in-frame rearrangements and falls short of the full clone set. An unresolved V gene accounts for under half of the shortfall where checked; the remainder is of unknown origin. The sample table shows 200,000 or so clones, and more than 80% are seen once. The ten largest clones capture under 11% of the sample. The specimen was peripheral blood. Receptors originate from a woman of 80 years or more with acute or convalescent COVID-19.

The chain uses TRBV12-5 and TRBJ2-1, with 7 positions matching TRBD2. Germline CDR1 reads LGHNT; CDR2 reads FRNRAP. The CDR3 totals 16 residues. With V trimmed by 6 bases and J by 1 base, 9 bases remained unmatched. The CDR3 reads CASGPSTSVSYNEQFF. The CDR3 coding sequence is TGTGCTAGTGGCCCCTCCACTAGCGTTTCCTACAATGAGCAGTTCTTC. The whole variable domain, filled in from reference TRBV12-5 and TRBJ2-1, reads DARVTQTPRHKVTEMGQEVTMRCQPILGHNTVFWYRQTMMQGLELLAYFRNRAPLDDSGMPKDRFSAEMPDATLATLKIQPSEPRDSAVYFCASGPSTSVSYNEQFFGPGTRLTVL.

The rearrangement joins TRBV19 to TRBJ2-2; D is perhaps TRBD2 (6 bases). V gave up 4 bases and J gave up 2 bases, with 17 bases separating them. The CDR3 runs to 17 residues. The germline V gene has CDR1 LNHDA and CDR2 SQIVND (reference sequence). The CDR3 region has the DNA TGTGCCAGTAGTAGAGGCGGAGGGACCGCTAACACCGGGGAGCTGTTTTTT. Translating gives CASSRGGGTANTGELFF.

This clone was picked up a small number of times. This rearrangement joins TRBV9 to TRBJ2-7; D is ambiguous. The CDR3 loop spans 13 amino acids. Trimming removed 4 bases at V and 2 bases at J, with 10 bases between. Germline CDR1 reads SGDLS; CDR2 reads YYNGEE. The DNA of the CDR3 is TGTGCCAGCAGCACCGGGTTGGCCTACGAGCAGTACTTC. Residues: CASSTGLAYEQYF.

The CDR3 spells CSVVDREYEQYF. DNA for the CDR3: TGCAGCGTTGTGGACAGGGAATACGAGCAGTACTTC. The V call is TRBV29-1, the J call TRBJ2-7; TRBD1 matches at 8 bases. The CDR3 has 12 residues. The V and J ends lost 4 bases and 4 bases, in that order; junction bases with no gene match: 3. The germline V gene encodes CDR1 SQVTM and CDR2 ANQGSEA.